These 23 T cell receptor beta chains share one sample of origin, sequenced in a study of PD-1 blockade in mismatch repair-deficient tumors. Measured with immunoSEQ multiplex PCR; TCRdb has only the in-frame clones, and not every one. This table holds some 10,000 clones, about nine tenths found once. These receptors have no identified antigens. The time point denotes: roughly 11-day in vitro stimulation with candidate neoantigen peptide 3. The sample was cells cultured in vitro, taken from a patient treated with pembrolizumab. These receptors all stem from an adult with mismatch repair-deficient cancer.

DNA of the CDR3: TGTGCTAGTGGTAAACAGAGCTCCTACGAGCAGTACTTC. Amino acids: CASGKQSSYEQYF. The chain recombines TRBV12-5 with TRBJ2-7; D unclear. CDR1 and CDR2 from the germline V gene are LGHNT and FRNRAP. Trimming took 5 bases from V and 0 from J, leaving 8 bases between them. This CDR3 is 13 amino acids long.

V usage is TRBV19 and J usage is TRBJ2-7; perhaps TRBD1 as D (6 bases). Germline CDR1 LNHDA, CDR2 SQIVND (reference sequence). The CDR3 runs to 13 residues. V lost 6 bases and J lost 7, with 16 bases in between. The CDR3 loop is CASSILQGREQYF. The CDR3 region has the DNA TGTGCCAGTAGCATACTACAGGGTCGGGAGCAGTACTTC.

J is TRBJ2-5 and V is TRBV30; tentative D call: TRBD2 (6 bases). This CDR3 has 13 residues. CDR1 is GTSNPN and CDR2 is SVGIG in the germline V gene (reference sequence). Trimming cost V 2 bases and J 0 bases, with 7 bases left between them. The CDR3 spells CAWSRRDQETQYF. In DNA, the CDR3 is TGTGCCTGGAGTAGGAGGGACCAAGAGACCCAGTACTTC.

The genes are TRBV5-1 and TRBJ2-1, with a possible D match to TRBD2 (6 bases). The CDR3 loop spans 13 amino acids. Germline CDR1 SGHRS, CDR2 YFSETQ. The V and J ends lost 0 bases and 9 bases respectively, with 10 bases between them. CDR3 in amino acids: CASSLVPGGEQFF. CDR3 bases: TGCGCCAGCAGCTTGGTACCCGGGGGTGAGCAGTTCTTC.

This sequence joins TRBV18 and TRBJ1-5, with TRBD1 matching over 7 bases. Germline V gives CDR1 KGHSH, CDR2 LQKENI. J was trimmed by 7 bases and V by 6 bases; bases with no gene match: 9. CDR3 length equals 14 residues. For the CDR3, the DNA is TGTGCCAGCTCGCAAGACAGGGTAAGGCAGCCCCAGCATTTT. It yields the protein CASSQDRVRQPQHF.

For the CDR3, the DNA is TGTGCCAGCAGCCGGGCCCTTGAAGCTTTCTTT. It translates to CASSRALEAFF. The chain recombines TRBV14 with TRBJ1-1; D unresolved. V was shortened by 4 bases and J by 7 bases, with 7 bases between the two germline ends. This CDR3 comprises 11 residues. Germline CDR1 and CDR2: SGHDN and FVKESK.

The chain uses TRBV25-1 and TRBJ2-5; 7 bases are shared with TRBD1. J lost 2 bases, V lost 3 bases, and 6 bases had no gene match. CDR1 is MGHDK and CDR2 is SYGVNS in the germline V gene. The CDR3 is 15 amino acids. CDR3 DNA sequence: TGTGCCAGCAGTGATGCGGGCAGGGGGCAAGAGACCCAGTACTTC. Protein sequence: CASSDAGRGQETQYF.

The chain links TRBV18 to TRBJ2-6; TRBD1 or TRBD2 may be the D gene (5 bases each). The V end was cut by 1 base, the J end by 0 bases, with 19 bases between. Germline-derived CDR1 and CDR2 are KGHSH and LQKENI. The CDR3 is made up of 20 amino acids. CDR3 in amino acids: CASSPLSTGRGPSGANVLTF. CDR3 nucleotide sequence: TGTGCCAGCTCACCACTGTCGACCGGACGGGGCCCCTCTGGGGCCAACGTCCTGACTTTC.

The chain recombines TRBV11-2 with TRBJ2-1, with D unresolved. CDR3 size: 12 residues. V lost 1 base and J 7 bases, leaving 5 bases between the germline ends. The germline V gene encodes CDR1 SGHAT and CDR2 FQNNGV. This CDR3 reads CASSLAGNEQFF. CDR3 DNA sequence: TGTGCCAGCAGCTTAGCTGGGAATGAGCAGTTCTTC. The full variable domain, completed using reference TRBV11-2 and TRBJ2-1, is EAGVAQSPRYKIIEKRQSVAFWCNPISGHATLYWYQQILGQGPKLLIQFQNNGVVDDSQLPKDRFSAERLKGVDSTLKIQPAKLEDSAVYLCASSLAGNEQFFGPGTRLTVL.

J is TRBJ2-1 and V is TRBV6-1, with 15 bases matching TRBD2. This CDR3 contains 16 residues. J lost 10 bases, V lost 2 bases, and 6 bases had no gene match. Per the germline V gene, CDR1 is MNHNS and CDR2 is SASEGT. CDR3 in DNA: TGTGCCAGCAGTGAACAGGGACTAGCGGGGGGTCAGGAGCAGTTCTTC. This sequence encodes CASSEQGLAGGQEQFF.

The chain is built from TRBV7-3 and TRBJ2-1, with 11 bases lining up with TRBD2. Trimming at V came to 5 bases and at J to 6 bases, leaving 6 bases not matched to a gene. CDR3 length: 15 residues. The germline gives CDR1 SGHTA, CDR2 FQGTGA. Here the CDR3 reads CASSILAGGFNEQFF. As DNA, the CDR3 is TGTGCCAGCAGCATTCTAGCGGGAGGCTTCAATGAGCAGTTCTTC.

V and J are TRBV25-1 and TRBJ2-1; 9 bases line up with TRBD1. This CDR3 comprises 16 residues. The germline V gene has CDR1 MGHDK and CDR2 SYGVNS. J lost 7 bases, V lost 4 bases, and 11 bases had no gene match. CDR3 in amino acids: CASSATGTGRVNEQFF. As DNA, the CDR3 is TGTGCCAGCAGTGCGACCGGGACAGGGAGAGTAAATGAGCAGTTCTTC.

The chain uses TRBV11-2 and TRBJ2-2, with TRBD2 matching over 7 bases. The V and J ends lost 4 bases and 4 bases, in that order; junction bases with no gene match: 6. The CDR3 spans 15 residues. Germline assignment: CDR1 SGHAT and CDR2 FQNNGV. Here the CDR3 reads CASSSHSGTTGELFF. The CDR3 DNA is TGTGCCAGCAGCTCACACAGCGGGACCACCGGGGAGCTGTTTTTT.

This clone turned up a few times. The V call is TRBV9, the J call TRBJ2-3, with TRBD2 matching 8 bases. The V segment lost 5 bases and the J segment 5 bases; nucleotides outside the gene matches: 7. The germline V gene encodes CDR1 SGDLS and CDR2 YYNGEE. This CDR3 spans 14 amino acids. CDR3 sequence (DNA): TGTGCCAGCAGTCTTAGCGGGAAATTAGATACGCAGTATTTT. It is translated as CASSLSGKLDTQYF. Based on the CDR3 plus reference TRBV9 and TRBJ2-3, the full variable domain is DSGVTQTPKHLITATGQRVTLRCSPRSGDLSVYWYQQSLDQGLQFLIQYYNGEERAKGNILERFSAQQFPDLHSELNLSSLELGDSALYFCASSLSGKLDTQYFGPGTRLTVL.

The chain has TRBV20-1 and TRBJ1-1; D is unclear. V was shortened by 2 bases and J by 3 bases, with 4 bases between the two germline ends. Germline CDR1 and CDR2: DFQATT and SNEGSKA (reference sequence). The CDR3 runs 11 residues. For the CDR3, the DNA is TGCAGTGCTAGAAGAGACACTGAAGCTTTCTTT. Amino acid sequence: CSARRDTEAFF.

This chain connects TRBV7-2 to TRBJ2-7, with 14 positions matching TRBD2. CDR1 and CDR2 from the germline V gene are SGHTA and FQGNSA. The CDR3 covers 18 residues. With 5 bases clipped from V and 3 bases from J, the junction kept 12 bases outside the gene matches. The CDR3 DNA follows: TGTGCCAGCAGCCGGGGACTAGCGGGAGTTCTGACAAACTACGAGCAGTACTTC. It codes for CASSRGLAGVLTNYEQYF.

The chain joins TRBV19 to TRBJ2-3, with TRBD2 matching 9 bases. This CDR3 contains 15 residues. Germline CDR1 LNHDA, CDR2 SQIVND (reference sequence). With 4 bases clipped from V and 5 bases from J, the junction kept 7 bases outside the gene matches. The CDR3 is CASSKAGGPGDTQYF. CDR3 in DNA: TGTGCCAGTAGTAAGGCGGGAGGGCCGGGAGATACGCAGTATTTT. Supplemented by reference TRBV19 and TRBJ2-3, the full variable domain reads DGGITQSPKYLFRKEGQNVTLSCEQNLNHDAMYWYRQDPGQGLRLIYYSQIVNDFQKGDIAEGYSVSREKKESFPLTVTSAQKNPTAFYLCASSKAGGPGDTQYFGPGTRLTVL.

For this clone: One end of the junction is discordant with germline, which a read error may explain. This CDR3 is also generated by other DNA sequences in the sample. This chain joins TRBV25-1 and TRBJ1-6, with a possible D match to TRBD1 (5 bases). CDR3 length: 14 amino acids. Per germline, CDR1 MGHDK and CDR2 SYGVNS. CDR3 residues: CASSERGTDSPLHF. The CDR3 DNA reads as TGTGCCAGCAGTGAAAGGGGAACCGATTCACCCCTTCACTTT.

The chain's CDR3 is CASITFREQYF. The DNA for the CDR3 is TGTGCCAGCATTACATTTCGGGAGCAGTACTTC. This chain links TRBV6-5 with TRBJ2-7; D gene ambiguous. The CDR3 loop spans 11 amino acids. V was cut by 7 bases and J by 7 bases, with 11 bases left in between. From germline, CDR1 is MNHEY and CDR2 SVGAGI.

The chain has TRBV7-7 and TRBJ2-1; D possibly matches TRBD1 or TRBD2 (5 bases each). Germline V lookup: CDR1 SSHAT, CDR2 FNYEAQ (reference sequence). The V end lost 5 bases, the J end lost 7 bases, and 12 bases lay between the germline ends. The length of the CDR3 is 13 residues. The CDR3 DNA follows: TGTGCCAGCAGCACAGGACTTGCAAATGAGCAGTTCTTC. Its protein product is CASSTGLANEQFF.

The chain uses TRBV27 and TRBJ1-2; TRBD1 aligns across 8 bases. Germline lookup yields CDR1 MNHEY and CDR2 SMNVEV (reference sequence). This CDR3 is built from 13 residues. Trimming removed 8 bases from V and 1 base from J; junction bases left unmatched: 3. The CDR3 sequence: CASLGQGNYGYTF. The CDR3 DNA is TGTGCCAGCCTCGGACAGGGTAACTATGGCTACACCTTC.

This clone was found once. The chain has TRBV29-1 and TRBJ2-7; D is possibly TRBD2 (5 bases). The CDR3 sequence is 13 residues long. CDR1 is SQVTM, CDR2 ANQGSEA, per germline. The V gene lost 3 bases and the J gene lost 1 base, with 10 bases spanning the gap. CDR3 DNA: TGCAGCGTTGAGGATCCGGGGTCCTACGAGCAGTACTTC. Protein sequence: CSVEDPGSYEQYF.

The chain recombines TRBV7-9 with TRBJ2-7; D is uncertain. The germline V gene encodes CDR1 SEHNR and CDR2 FQNEAQ (reference sequence). The CDR3 has 15 amino acids. Trimming shortened V by 3 bases and J by 0 bases, and 12 bases separated the two germline ends. The CDR3 sequence is CASSLLGPNSYEQYF. The CDR3, as DNA: TGTGCCAGCAGCTTGCTAGGGCCAAACTCCTACGAGCAGTACTTC.